These 22 T cell receptor beta chains came from one sample sequenced in a study of response to subunit inactivated influenza vaccine. TCRdb recomputed calls from the RT-PCR reads with MiXCR, one row per CDR3 protein. Among 550,000 to 800,000 distinct CDR3 sequences, about a sixth were seen once, and the ten largest hold around 10%. Sequencing used PBMCs from blood, obtained 11 to 12 days after vaccination. Receptors originate from a man aged 50 or older who received an inactivated influenza vaccine.

This clonotype was observed a handful of times. J is TRBJ2-2 and V is TRBV18; weak D call: TRBD2 (5 bases). The CDR3 contains 13 residues. Germline CDR1 reads KGHSH; CDR2 reads LQKENI. V was shortened by 4 bases and J by 5 bases, with 8 bases between the two germline ends. Here the CDR3 reads CASSRERTGELFF. The CDR3, as DNA: TGTGCCAGCTCACGGGAGCGTACCGGGGAGCTGTTTTTT.

V is TRBV3-1 and J is TRBJ2-5; D uncertain. There are 13 residues in the CDR3. The V end lost 7 bases, the J end lost 5 bases, and 14 bases lay between the germline ends. The germline CDR1 and CDR2 sequences are LGHDT and YNNKEL (reference sequence). The CDR3 DNA reads TGTGCCAGCAACTCAGGTGGATGGGAGACCCAGTACTTC. Translating gives CASNSGGWETQYF.

The table lists this clonotype with a few counts. The chain recombines TRBV9 with TRBJ2-2, with D perhaps matching TRBD1 or TRBD2 (5 bases each). Looked up from germline, CDR1 is SGDLS and CDR2 is YYNGEE. CDR3 size: 16 residues. V lost 2 bases to trimming and J lost 0 bases, with 11 bases between them. The CDR3 sequence is CASSVTGTPNTGELFF. CDR3 DNA: TGTGCCAGCAGCGTGACCGGGACCCCGAACACCGGGGAGCTGTTTTTT.

This clonotype was recorded at least ten times. The chain recombines TRBV2 with TRBJ2-3, with unresolved D. The length of the CDR3 is 17 residues. V was pared by 3 bases and J by 2 bases, with 18 bases between. In germline, CDR1 is SNHLY, CDR2 FYNNEI. The CDR3 region has the DNA TGTGCCAGCAGTGAGGTATCGGCGGTCCGGGCCACAGATACGCAGTATTTT. Protein: CASSEVSAVRATDTQYF.

This clonotype was counted between two and nine times. V and J are TRBV20-1 and TRBJ2-1; 9 nucleotides align to TRBD1. Losses at the gene ends were 5 bases for V and 4 bases for J; bases not matched to a gene: 9. The CDR3 extends over 15 amino acids. From germline, CDR1 is DFQATT and CDR2 SNEGSKA (reference sequence). CDR3 amino acids: CSAEDPGQGYNEQFF. The DNA of the CDR3 is TGCAGTGCTGAAGACCCGGGACAGGGATACAATGAGCAGTTCTTC.

This clonotype turned up a few times. The chain is built from TRBV7-9 and TRBJ2-1, with a possible D match to TRBD1 (6 bases). CDR1 and CDR2 (germline): SEHNR, FQNEAQ (reference sequence). The CDR3 is 14 amino acids. V lost 5 bases, J lost 4 bases, and 12 bases lay in between. The CDR3, as DNA: TGTGCCAGCAGCGACCTGGGGGCATACAATGAGCAGTTCTTC. Protein product: CASSDLGAYNEQFF.

The CDR3 loop reads CSVDMVAGDTQYF. CDR3 nucleotide sequence: TGCAGCGTTGACATGGTAGCGGGAGATACGCAGTATTTT. This rearrangement joins TRBV29-1 to TRBJ2-3; 7 nucleotides line up with TRBD2. Germline assignment: CDR1 SQVTM and CDR2 ANQGSEA. After removal of 3 bases from V and 5 bases from J, the junction contained 5 bases not matched to a gene. The CDR3 consists of 13 residues.

The CDR3 loop is CASMGVTVPYEQYF. The CDR3 DNA follows: TGTGCCAGCATGGGGGTCACTGTGCCATACGAGCAGTACTTC. This chain uses TRBV6-4 with TRBJ2-7; either TRBD1 or TRBD2 may supply D (5 bases each). CDR3 size: 14 residues. V dropped 7 bases and J dropped 4 bases, with 17 bases sitting between them. Germline CDR1 reads MRHNA; CDR2 reads SNTAGT.

This clonotype was seen only a few times. The chain employs TRBV24-1 and TRBJ2-5, with a weak D call TRBD2 (5 bases). The length of the CDR3 is 16 residues. V lost 3 bases and J 1 base, leaving 14 bases between the germline ends. From germline, CDR1 is KGHDR and CDR2 SFDVKD. CDR3 nucleotides: TGTGCCACCAGTGATCCGATCGGGAATTCCCAAGAGACCCAGTACTTC. This encodes CATSDPIGNSQETQYF.

The genes are TRBV5-1 and TRBJ2-5; D could derive from TRBD1 or TRBD2 (6 bases each). V gave up 0 bases and J gave up 3 bases, with 18 bases separating them. This CDR3 contains 17 residues. Germline CDR1 is SGHRS and CDR2 is YFSETQ. The DNA for the CDR3 is TGCGCCAGCAGCTTGGGGGGGACGGGGGCCCAGGAAGAGACCCAGTACTTC. Translated: CASSLGGTGAQEETQYF.

The sample holds a few counts of this clonotype. The V gene is TRBV7-3, the J gene TRBJ1-2; 8 bases align to TRBD1. The CDR3 extends over 15 amino acids. Germline V gives CDR1 SGHTA, CDR2 FQGTGA. With V trimmed by 4 bases and J by 3 bases, 7 bases remained unmatched. Here the CDR3 DNA reads TGTGCCAGCAGCTCACACGGACAGGGTCACTATGGCTACACCTTC. It encodes CASSSHGQGHYGYTF.

This clonotype has just a few counts. The genes are TRBV5-5 and TRBJ2-2; 8 bases fit TRBD1. CDR1 and CDR2 (germline): SGHKS, YYEKEE (reference sequence). The length of the CDR3 is 15 residues. After removal of 3 bases from V and 0 bases from J, the junction contained 1 base not matched to a gene. CDR3: CASSSTGANTGELFF. CDR3 coding DNA: TGTGCCAGCAGCTCGACAGGGGCGAACACCGGGGAGCTGTTTTTT.

Only a few counts were recorded for this clonotype. The genes are TRBV3-1 and TRBJ2-5; maybe TRBD1 (6 bases). Germline assignment: CDR1 LGHDT and CDR2 YNNKEL (reference sequence). With 1 base removed from V and 1 base from J, the gap between germline ends came to 10 bases. CDR3 length: 15 amino acids. DNA for the CDR3: TGTGCCAGCAGCCAAGGCCCGACAGGCCAAGAGACCCAGTACTTC. Its protein product is CASSQGPTGQETQYF.

The rearrangement joins TRBV11-2 to TRBJ2-2; maybe TRBD1 (6 bases). This CDR3 is 16 amino acids long. V shed 1 base and J shed 1 base, with 10 bases lying between them. Germline V gives CDR1 SGHAT, CDR2 FQNNGV. In nucleotides, the CDR3 is TGTGCCAGCAGCTTAGTTCAGGGGAAGAACACCGGGGAGCTGTTTTTT. As protein: CASSLVQGKNTGELFF.

This clonotype has a handful of counts. The V call is TRBV12-3 or TRBV12-4, the J call TRBJ2-2, with no clear D. The length of the CDR3 is 15 residues. The germline V and J ends were trimmed by 1 base and 5 bases, with 11 bases remaining between them. This chain's CDR3 is CASSLDLLATGELFF. For the CDR3, the DNA is TGTGCCAGCAGTTTAGACCTCCTTGCGACCGGGGAGCTGTTTTTT.

V usage is TRBV24-1 and J usage is TRBJ2-7; D uncertain. Trimming removed 2 bases at V and 0 bases at J, with 4 bases between. Germline-derived CDR1 and CDR2 are KGHDR and SFDVKD. This CDR3 is built from 13 residues. CDR3 protein: CATSDWNSYEQYF. The CDR3 nucleotides read TGTGCCACCAGTGATTGGAACTCCTACGAGCAGTACTTC.

There are many counts of this clonotype. The rearrangement uses TRBV5-1 and TRBJ2-7, with 7 positions matching TRBD2. V lost 4 bases and J lost 5; bases outside the gene matches: 15. CDR1 is SGHRS, CDR2 YFSETQ, per germline. The length of the CDR3 is 16 residues. This CDR3 reads CASSPRGREIFHEQYF. The CDR3 bases are TGCGCCAGCAGCCCCCGAGGGCGGGAGATTTTCCACGAGCAGTACTTC.

The CDR3 region has the DNA TGTGCCAGCAGTTTATGGGCTAGCAGGTCTAGCACAGATACGCAGTATTTT. This gives the protein CASSLWASRSSTDTQYF. The rearrangement joins TRBV27 to TRBJ2-3; D is possibly TRBD2 (5 bases). The CDR3 is 17 amino acids. Germline CDR1 is MNHEY and CDR2 is SMNVEV (reference sequence). V lost 1 base and J lost 0, with 14 bases in between.

The V and J genes are TRBV28 and TRBJ2-3; 9 positions agree with TRBD1. The CDR3 is 16 amino acids. Germline V gene data show CDR1 as MDHEN and CDR2 as SYDVKM. Trimming cost V 2 bases and J 3 bases; bases outside gene matches: 6. CDR3 in DNA: TGTGCCAGCAGTTTAGCGGGACAGGGCTGGACAGATACGCAGTATTTT. Its protein is CASSLAGQGWTDTQYF.

In this sample, this clonotype turned up a few times. The rearrangement links TRBV27 to TRBJ2-6, with D unresolved. The V end lost 6 bases, the J end lost 0 bases, and 15 bases lay between the germline ends. Per germline, CDR1 MNHEY and CDR2 SMNVEV (reference sequence). CDR3 length equals 17 residues. The CDR3: CASSSRGSNSGANVLTF. The CDR3 DNA follows: TGTGCCAGCAGCTCTCGCGGTTCTAACTCTGGGGCCAACGTCCTGACTTTC.

This chain uses TRBV28 with TRBJ2-1; perhaps TRBD1 as D (5 bases). Germline assignment: CDR1 MDHEN and CDR2 SYDVKM. Deletions cut 4 bases from V and 2 bases from J, with 15 bases between. The CDR3 length is 16 residues. The CDR3 DNA sequence: TGTGCCAGCAGTTCCCCAGGGCGCACGCCCTACAATGAGCAGTTCTTC. As protein: CASSSPGRTPYNEQFF.

This clonotype was counted only a few times. The CDR3 loop reads CAITRDRESNYGYTF. The DNA of the CDR3 is TGTGCCATCACCCGGGACAGGGAATCTAACTATGGCTACACCTTC. The chain employs TRBV10-3 and TRBJ1-2; TRBD1 matches 9 bases. CDR1 is ENHRY and CDR2 is SYGVKD in the germline V gene. V lost 7 bases to trimming and J lost 0 bases; unmatched junction nucleotides: 6. This CDR3 comprises 15 residues.